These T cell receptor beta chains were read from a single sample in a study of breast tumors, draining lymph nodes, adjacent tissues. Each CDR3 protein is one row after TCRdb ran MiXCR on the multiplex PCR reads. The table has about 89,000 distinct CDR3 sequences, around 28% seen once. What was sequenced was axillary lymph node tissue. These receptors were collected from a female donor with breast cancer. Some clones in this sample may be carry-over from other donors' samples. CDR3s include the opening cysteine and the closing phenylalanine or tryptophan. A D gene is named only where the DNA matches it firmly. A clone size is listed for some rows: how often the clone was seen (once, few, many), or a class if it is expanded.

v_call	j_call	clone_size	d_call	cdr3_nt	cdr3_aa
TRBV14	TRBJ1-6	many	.	TGTGCCAGCAGCCAAGTTGGTGGGACCTCCCCCCTCCACTTT	CASSQVGGTSPLHF
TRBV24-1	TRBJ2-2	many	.	TGTGCCACCAGGTCATCTCCCGGGGAGCTGTTTTTT	CATRSSPGELFF
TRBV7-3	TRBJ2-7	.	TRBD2	TGTGCCAGGGAACCATCCGGGAGGAACTACGAGCAGTACTTC	CAREPSGRNYEQYF
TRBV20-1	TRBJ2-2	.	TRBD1	TGCAGTGCTAGGGACAGGGGTACCGGGGAGCTGTTTTTT	CSARDRGTGELFF
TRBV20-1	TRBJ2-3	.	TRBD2	TGCAGTGCTAGAGCCTTAAGCGGGAGGGCAAACAATGAGCAGTATTTT	CSARALSGRANNEQYF
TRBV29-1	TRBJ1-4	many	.	TGCAGCGTTGCAGTTGGAGGCACAACTAATGAAAAACTGTTTTTT	CSVAVGGTTNEKLFF
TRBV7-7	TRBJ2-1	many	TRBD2	TGTGCCAGCAGCTTATCTCCGCCGACTAGCGGGCGGGACAATGAGCAGTTCTTC	CASSLSPPTSGRDNEQFF
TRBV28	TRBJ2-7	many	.	TGTGCCAGCCGGGACTTGACCTACGAGCAGTACTTC	CASRDLTYEQYF
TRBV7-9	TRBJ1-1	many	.	TGTGCCAGCAGCTTAGAGTTCTCCCAAGCGGCAGCTTTCTTT	CASSLEFSQAAAFF
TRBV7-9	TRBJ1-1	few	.	TGTGCCAGCAGCTTGCGACAGGACACTGAAGCTTTCTTT	CASSLRQDTEAFF
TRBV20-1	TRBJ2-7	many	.	TGCAGTGCTAGAGATCGATGGCGTCACTCCTACGAGCAGTACTTC	CSARDRWRHSYEQYF
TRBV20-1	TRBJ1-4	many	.	TGCAGTGCTGGGGGTGCAACTAATGAAAAACTGTTTTTT	CSAGGATNEKLFF
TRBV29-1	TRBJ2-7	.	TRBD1	TGCAGCGTTGAAGTTCGGGACAGGGGGCTCTCCTACGAGCAGTACTTC	CSVEVRDRGLSYEQYF
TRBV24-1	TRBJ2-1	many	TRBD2	TGTGCCACCAGTGAGGCGGGAGGGCTACTCAATGAGCAGTTCTTC	CATSEAGGLLNEQFF
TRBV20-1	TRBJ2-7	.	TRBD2	TGCAGTGCCCTCGGGCTAGCGGGACAGCCAACCTACGAGCAGTACTTC	CSALGLAGQPTYEQYF
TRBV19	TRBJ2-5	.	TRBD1	TGTGCCAGTAGTATGCGGACAGGGGGCGTGGAAGCCCAGTACTTC	CASSMRTGGVEAQYF
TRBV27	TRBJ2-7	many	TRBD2	TGTGCCAGCAGTAACACTGCCGGGACTAGTGGGATCTACGAGCAGTACTTC	CASSNTAGTSGIYEQYF
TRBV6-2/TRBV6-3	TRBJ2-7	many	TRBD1	TGTGCCAGCAGCCCAACCGGGACAGGGCTCTCCTACGAGCAGTACTTC	CASSPTGTGLSYEQYF
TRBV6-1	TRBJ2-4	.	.	TGTGCCAGCAGTCACTGGACTGTAGCCAAAAACATTCAGTACTTC	CASSHWTVAKNIQYF
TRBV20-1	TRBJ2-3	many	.	TGCAGTGCTAGAGGTGGGCAGGCTAGCACAGATACGCAGTATTTT	CSARGGQASTDTQYF
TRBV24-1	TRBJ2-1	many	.	TGTGCCACCAGTTCACGCCGTACGGAAAACAATGAGCAGTTCTTC	CATSSRRTENNEQFF
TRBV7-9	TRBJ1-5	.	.	TGTGCCAGCAGCTTAGACCTAGCGGGGACCCAAGAGACCCAGCATTTT	CASSLDLAGTQETQHF
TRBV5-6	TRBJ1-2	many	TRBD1	TGTGCCAGCAGCGTAAACAGGGGATCGAAGAACTATGGCTACACCTTC	CASSVNRGSKNYGYTF
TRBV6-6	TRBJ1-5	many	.	TGTGCCAGCAGCCCCGGCGGGTCGGTTCCCCAGCATTTT	CASSPGGSVPQHF
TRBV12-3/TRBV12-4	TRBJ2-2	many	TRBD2	TGTGCCAGCGGCCAAACTCCCGGGGGGGCCACCGGGGAGCTGTTTTTT	CASGQTPGGATGELFF
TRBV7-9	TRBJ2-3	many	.	TGTGCCAGCAGCTTAGGGACTCACACAGATACGCAGTATTTT	CASSLGTHTDTQYF
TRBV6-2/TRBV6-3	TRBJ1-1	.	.	TGTGCCAGCAGTTATGGGGGTACTGAAGCTTTCTTT	CASSYGGTEAFF
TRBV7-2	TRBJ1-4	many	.	TGTGCCAGCAGCTTAGCCGGGGTCGACCGAAAACTGTTTTTT	CASSLAGVDRKLFF
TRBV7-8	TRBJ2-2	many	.	TGTGCCAGCAGCTTAGCTGCGGCCACCGGGGAGCTGTTTTTT	CASSLAAATGELFF
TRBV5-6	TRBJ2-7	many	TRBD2	TGTGCCAGCAGCTCGACGGGACTAGCGGCCTACGAGCAGTACTTC	CASSSTGLAAYEQYF
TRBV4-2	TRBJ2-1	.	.	TGTGCCAGCAGCCAAACCCGGTCAGGGGTTTACAATGAGCAGTTCTTC	CASSQTRSGVYNEQFF
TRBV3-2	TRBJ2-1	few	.	TGTGCCAGCAGCCAAGATTTGGAGGGATACTCCTACAATGAGCAGTTCTTC	CASSQDLEGYSYNEQFF
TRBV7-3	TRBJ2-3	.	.	TGTGCCAGCAGCTTAGATGGGCCGCGGAATACGCAGTATTTT	CASSLDGPRNTQYF
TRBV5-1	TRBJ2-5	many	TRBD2	TGCGCCAGCAGCCAAAGCGGGACCCAAGAGACCCAGTACTTC	CASSQSGTQETQYF
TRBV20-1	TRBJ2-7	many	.	TGCAGTGCTGCTAATCACGAGCAGTACTTC	CSAANHEQYF
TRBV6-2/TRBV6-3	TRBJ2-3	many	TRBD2	TGTGCCAGCAGTTACTCGGGGAGGGACTCCACAGATACGCAGTATTTT	CASSYSGRDSTDTQYF
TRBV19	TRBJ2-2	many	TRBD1	TGTGCCAGTAACCCGACAGGGTACACCGGGGAGCTGTTTTTT	CASNPTGYTGELFF
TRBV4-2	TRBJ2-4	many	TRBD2	TGTGCCAGCAGCCAAGATTTAGCGGGGACCTTAGCCAAAAACATTCAGTACTTC	CASSQDLAGTLAKNIQYF
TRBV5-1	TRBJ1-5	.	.	TGCGCCAGCAGCTTGGGGCAGGGGCGAAATCAGCCCCAGCATTTT	CASSLGQGRNQPQHF
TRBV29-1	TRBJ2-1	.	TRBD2	TGCAGCGTTGGGACTAGCGGGAGGGCAGGTAATGAGCAGTTCTTC	CSVGTSGRAGNEQFF
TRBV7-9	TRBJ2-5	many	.	TGTGCCAGCAGCTCCGGGGGCAGCCAAGAGACCCAGTACTTC	CASSSGGSQETQYF
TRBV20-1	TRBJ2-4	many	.	TGCAGTGCTAGAGTAGGGGGGAACATTCAGTACTTC	CSARVGGNIQYF
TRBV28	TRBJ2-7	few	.	TGTGCCAGCAGTTTATCCCTTTTTCCCTACGAGCAGTACTTC	CASSLSLFPYEQYF
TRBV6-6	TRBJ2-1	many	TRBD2	TGTGCCAGCAGTTACTCGAGGACTAGCGGGAATGAGCAGTTCTTC	CASSYSRTSGNEQFF
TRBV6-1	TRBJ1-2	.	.	TGTGCCGGCAGCCCAGACGGCGGCTATGGCTACACCTTC	CAGSPDGGYGYTF
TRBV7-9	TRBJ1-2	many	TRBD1	TGTGCCAGCAGCTTCGCCGGGACAGGGAATGGCTACACCTTC	CASSFAGTGNGYTF
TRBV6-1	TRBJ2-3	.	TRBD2	TGTGCCGGCAGTGAGCCTACACTAGCGGGAGGGCGGGGCGCAGATACGCAGTATTTT	CAGSEPTLAGGRGADTQYF
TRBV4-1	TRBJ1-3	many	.	TGCGCCAGCAGCCAAGGTCACGGACCCTCTGGAAACACCATATATTTT	CASSQGHGPSGNTIYF
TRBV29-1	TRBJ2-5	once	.	TGCAGCGCTGGGGCGGAGACCCAGTACTTC	CSAGAETQYF